The 7 T cell receptor beta chains presented below share a single source sample, sequenced in a study of cytomegalovirus exposure and HLA in healthy donors. Sequenced by immunoSEQ multiplex PCR; TCRdb stores in-frame clones only, minus some. The sample carries about 360,000 clones, more than 80% recorded once. The sequenced material came from PBMCs. The source of these receptors is a woman aged 18-30 years in good health and CMV-seronegative.

The rearrangement joins TRBV15 to TRBJ2-7, with D maybe TRBD2 (6 bases). Germline-derived CDR1 and CDR2 are LNHNV and YYDKDF (reference sequence). This CDR3 comprises 14 residues. V was pared by 5 bases and J by 6 bases, with 17 bases between. The CDR3, as DNA: TGTGCCACCAGCCCAGATTCTGGAGGGCGCGAGCAGTACTTC. Amino acid sequence: CATSPDSGGREQYF.

This clone showed up just once. The V gene is TRBV7-2, the J gene TRBJ2-1; the D gene is possibly TRBD1 (6 bases). The V gene lost 1 base and the J gene lost 13 bases, with 14 bases spanning the gap. This CDR3 is 13 amino acids long. CDR1 SGHTA and CDR2 FQGNSA come from the germline V gene. For the CDR3, the DNA is TGTGCCAGCAGCTTAGATCCAGGGGACGCACAGTTCTTC. Protein product: CASSLDPGDAQFF. Filled out from reference TRBV7-2 and TRBJ2-1, the complete variable domain reads GAGVSQSPSNKVTEKGKDVELRCDPISGHTALYWYRQSLGQGLEFLIYFQGNSAPDKSGLPSDRFSAERTGGSVSTLTIQRTQQEDSAVYLCASSLDPGDAQFFGPGTRLTVL.

The genes are TRBV5-1 and TRBJ1-4; the match to TRBD1 covers 7 bases. The CDR3 has 16 amino acids. V lost 4 bases, J lost 0 bases, and 6 bases stayed unmatched. CDR1 is SGHRS, CDR2 YFSETQ, per germline. The chain's CDR3 is CASSKGQVATNEKLFF. The CDR3 DNA follows: TGCGCCAGCAGCAAAGGACAGGTGGCAACTAATGAAAAACTGTTTTTT.

The V and J genes are TRBV30 and TRBJ2-5; 7 positions match TRBD1. J was trimmed by 5 bases and V by 3 bases; bases with no gene match: 9. Germline values: CDR1 GTSNPN, CDR2 SVGIG (reference sequence). This CDR3 is built from 14 residues. The CDR3 DNA reads as TGTGCCTGGAGCCGCGACAGGGCTTGGGAGACCCAGTACTTC. It codes for CAWSRDRAWETQYF.

CDR3 DNA sequence: TGTGCCAGCCGAATATTACAGGGGGAAAATCCCAATGAGCAGTTCTTC. The encoded protein is CASRILQGENPNEQFF. The chain links TRBV5-4 to TRBJ2-1, with 8 bases that match TRBD1. Per germline, CDR1 SGHNT and CDR2 YYREEE (reference sequence). The CDR3 consists of 16 residues. V was pared by 7 bases and J by 6 bases, with 15 bases of the junction left unmatched.

The J gene is TRBJ2-5, the V gene TRBV5-1, with 11 positions matching TRBD1. This CDR3 contains 18 residues. Germline lookup yields CDR1 SGHRS and CDR2 YFSETQ. With V trimmed by 5 bases and J by 0 bases, 12 bases remained unmatched. CDR3 residues: CASRNGTGGIPYQETQYF. As DNA, the CDR3 is TGCGCCAGCAGGAACGGGACAGGGGGGATCCCGTACCAAGAGACCCAGTACTTC.

The chain uses TRBV7-8 and TRBJ1-3, with 8 bases that match TRBD1. Germline lookup yields CDR1 SGHVS and CDR2 FQNEAQ. CDR3 size: 17 residues. The junction had 12 bases not matched to a gene; V was cut back by 5 bases and J by 3 bases. This CDR3 is CASSEPGAGTGGNTIYF. CDR3 coding DNA: TGTGCCAGCAGCGAACCGGGCGCCGGGACAGGTGGAAACACCATATATTTT. Looking up the rest from reference TRBV7-8 and TRBJ1-3 gives the full variable domain: GAGVSQSPRYKVAKRGQDVALRCDPISGHVSLFWYQQALGQGPEFLTYFQNEAQLDKSGLPSDRFFAERPEGSVSTLKIQRTQQEDSAVYLCASSEPGAGTGGNTIYFGEGSWLTVV.